This T cell receptor beta chain was captured in a study of blood T cell repertoires in COVID-19. Study summary: PBMCs, B-cell-depleted T cells, or T cells were the source of the cDNA or gDNA that made up the material.

V was shortened by 3 bases and J by 2 bases, with 8 bases between the two germline ends. Germline loops: CDR1 SGHTA, CDR2 FQGTGA. CDR3 length equals 15 residues. Profiling relied on immunoSEQ multiplex PCR, and the TCRdb table lists in-frame clones only, not all of them. The sample lists around 200,000 clones; approximately 91% were seen once. This chain joins TRBV7-3 and TRBJ2-6; possible D gene TRBD1, 6 bases. Sequenced input: PBMCs or T cells enriched from blood (not recorded which). The source of this sequence is a woman younger than 35 who had recovered from COVID-19. CDR3 bases: TGTGCCAGCAGCTTCACAGGGACTGGGGCCAACGTCCTGACTTTC. As protein: CASSFTGTGANVLTF.